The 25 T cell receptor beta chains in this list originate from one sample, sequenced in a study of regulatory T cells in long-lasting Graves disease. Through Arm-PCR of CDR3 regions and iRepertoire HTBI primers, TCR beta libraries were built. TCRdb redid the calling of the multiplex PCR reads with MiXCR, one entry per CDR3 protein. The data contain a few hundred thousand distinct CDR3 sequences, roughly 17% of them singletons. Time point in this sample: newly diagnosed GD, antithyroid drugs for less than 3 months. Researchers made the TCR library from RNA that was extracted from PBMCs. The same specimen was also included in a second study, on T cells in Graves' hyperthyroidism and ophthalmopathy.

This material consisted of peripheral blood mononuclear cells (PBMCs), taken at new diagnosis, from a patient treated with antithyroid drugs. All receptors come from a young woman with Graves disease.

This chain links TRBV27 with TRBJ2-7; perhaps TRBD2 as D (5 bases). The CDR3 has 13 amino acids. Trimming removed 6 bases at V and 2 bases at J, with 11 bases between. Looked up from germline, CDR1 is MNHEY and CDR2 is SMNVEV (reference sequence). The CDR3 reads CASSEADAYEQYF. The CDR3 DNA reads TGTGCCAGCAGCGAAGCGGACGCCTACGAGCAGTACTTC.

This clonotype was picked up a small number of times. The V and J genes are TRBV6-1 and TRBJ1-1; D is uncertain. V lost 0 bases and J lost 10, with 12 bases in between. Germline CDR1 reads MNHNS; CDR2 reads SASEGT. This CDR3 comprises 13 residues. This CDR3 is CASSEAVKSLAFF. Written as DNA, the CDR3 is TGTGCCAGCAGTGAAGCCGTGAAGTCCCTAGCTTTCTTT.

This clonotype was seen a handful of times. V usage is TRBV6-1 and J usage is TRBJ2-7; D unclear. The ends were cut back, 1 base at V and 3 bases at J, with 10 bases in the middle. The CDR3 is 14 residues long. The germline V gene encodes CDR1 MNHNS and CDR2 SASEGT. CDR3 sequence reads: CASSEESNFYEQYF. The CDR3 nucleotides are TGTGCCAGCAGTGAAGAATCCAACTTCTACGAGCAGTACTTC.

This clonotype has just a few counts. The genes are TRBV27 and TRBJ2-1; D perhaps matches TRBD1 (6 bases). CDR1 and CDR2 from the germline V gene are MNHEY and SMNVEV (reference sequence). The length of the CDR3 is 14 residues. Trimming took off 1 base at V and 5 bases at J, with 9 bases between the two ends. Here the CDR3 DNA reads TGTGCCAGCAGTTTATTGGGGGCTAACAATGAGCAGTTCTTC. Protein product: CASSLLGANNEQFF.

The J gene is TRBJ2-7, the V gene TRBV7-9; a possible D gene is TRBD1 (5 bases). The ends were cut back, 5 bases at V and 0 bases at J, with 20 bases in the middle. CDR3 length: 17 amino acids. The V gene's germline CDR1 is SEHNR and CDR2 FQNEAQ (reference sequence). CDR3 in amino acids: CASSEPGQGMGSYEQYF. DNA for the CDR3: TGTGCCAGCAGCGAACCAGGGCAGGGTATGGGCTCCTACGAGCAGTACTTC.

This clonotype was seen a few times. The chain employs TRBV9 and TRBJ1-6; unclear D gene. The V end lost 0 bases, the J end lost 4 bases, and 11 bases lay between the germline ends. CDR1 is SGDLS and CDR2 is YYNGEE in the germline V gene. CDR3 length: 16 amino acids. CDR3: CASSVGEGKYNSPLHF. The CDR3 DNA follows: TGTGCCAGCAGCGTAGGGGAGGGAAAGTATAATTCACCCCTCCACTTT.

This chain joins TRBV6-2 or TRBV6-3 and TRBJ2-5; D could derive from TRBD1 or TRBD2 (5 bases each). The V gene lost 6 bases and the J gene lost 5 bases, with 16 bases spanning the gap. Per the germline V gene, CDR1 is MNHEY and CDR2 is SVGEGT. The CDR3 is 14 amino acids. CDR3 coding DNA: TGTGCCAGCAGCCCCTGGGGGTTGCGGGAGACCCAGTACTTC. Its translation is CASSPWGLRETQYF.

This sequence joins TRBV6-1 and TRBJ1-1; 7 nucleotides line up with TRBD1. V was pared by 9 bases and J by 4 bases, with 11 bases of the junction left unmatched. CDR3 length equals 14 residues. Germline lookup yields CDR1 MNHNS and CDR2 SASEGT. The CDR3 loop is CASSRDSVVTEAFF. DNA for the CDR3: TGTGCCAGTAGCCGGGACAGCGTCGTCACTGAAGCTTTCTTT.

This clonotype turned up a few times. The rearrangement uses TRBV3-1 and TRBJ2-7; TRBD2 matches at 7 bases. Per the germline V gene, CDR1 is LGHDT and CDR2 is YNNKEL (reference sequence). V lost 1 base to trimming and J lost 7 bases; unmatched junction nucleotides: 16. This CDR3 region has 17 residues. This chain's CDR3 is CASSQGRSGTARGEQYF. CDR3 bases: TGTGCCAGCAGCCAAGGACGAAGCGGGACGGCCCGGGGTGAGCAGTACTTC.

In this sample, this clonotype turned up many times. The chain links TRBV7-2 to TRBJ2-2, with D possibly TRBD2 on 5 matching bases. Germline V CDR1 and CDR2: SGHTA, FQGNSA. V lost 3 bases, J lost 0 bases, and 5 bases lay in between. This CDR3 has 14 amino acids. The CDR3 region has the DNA TGTGCCAGCAGCTTCGGGGCGAACACCGGGGAGCTGTTTTTT. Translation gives CASSFGANTGELFF. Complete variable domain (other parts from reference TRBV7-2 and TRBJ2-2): GAGVSQSPSNKVTEKGKDVELRCDPISGHTALYWYRQSLGQGLEFLIYFQGNSAPDKSGLPSDRFSAERTGGSVSTLTIQRTQQEDSAVYLCASSFGANTGELFFGEGSRLTVL.

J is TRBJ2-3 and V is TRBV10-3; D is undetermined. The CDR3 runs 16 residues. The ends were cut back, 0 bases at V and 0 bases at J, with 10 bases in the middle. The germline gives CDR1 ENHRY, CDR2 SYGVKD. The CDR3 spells CAISESSSASTDTQYF. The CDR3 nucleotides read TGTGCCATCAGTGAGTCGTCTTCGGCGAGCACAGATACGCAGTATTTT.

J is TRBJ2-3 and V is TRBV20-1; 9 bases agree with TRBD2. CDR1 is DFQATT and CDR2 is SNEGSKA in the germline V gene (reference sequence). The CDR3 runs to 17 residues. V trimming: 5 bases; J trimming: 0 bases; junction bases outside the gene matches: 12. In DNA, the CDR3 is TGCAGTGCTCCCGGAGTAGCGGGAGAAGGGAGCACAGATACGCAGTATTTT. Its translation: CSAPGVAGEGSTDTQYF.

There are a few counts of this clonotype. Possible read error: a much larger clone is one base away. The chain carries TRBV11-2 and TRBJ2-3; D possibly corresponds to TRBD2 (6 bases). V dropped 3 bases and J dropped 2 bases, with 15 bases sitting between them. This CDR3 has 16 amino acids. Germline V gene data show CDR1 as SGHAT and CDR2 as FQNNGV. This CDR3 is CASSLLTGATTDTQYF. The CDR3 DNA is TGTGCCAGCAGCTTGTTAACGGGAGCAACCACAGATACGCAGTATTTT.

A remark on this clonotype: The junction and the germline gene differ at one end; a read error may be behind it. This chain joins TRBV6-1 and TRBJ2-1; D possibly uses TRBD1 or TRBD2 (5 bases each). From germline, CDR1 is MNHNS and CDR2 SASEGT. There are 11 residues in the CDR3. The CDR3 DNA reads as TGTGCCAGCAGTGGGGGGTCAGAGCAACTCTTC. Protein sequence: CASSGGSEQLF.

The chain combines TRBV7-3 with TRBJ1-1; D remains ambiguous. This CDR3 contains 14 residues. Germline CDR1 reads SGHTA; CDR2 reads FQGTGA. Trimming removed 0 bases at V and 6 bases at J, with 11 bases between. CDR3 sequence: CASSLTKAASEAFF. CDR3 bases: TGTGCCAGCAGCTTAACGAAGGCGGCTTCTGAAGCTTTCTTT.

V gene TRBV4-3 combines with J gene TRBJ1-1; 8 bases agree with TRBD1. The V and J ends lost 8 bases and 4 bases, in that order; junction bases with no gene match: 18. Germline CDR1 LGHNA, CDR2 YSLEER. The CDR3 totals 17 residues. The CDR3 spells CASVRPNGRGRLTEAFF. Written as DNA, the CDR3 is TGCGCCAGCGTCCGGCCCAACGGCAGGGGGCGGCTCACTGAAGCTTTCTTT.

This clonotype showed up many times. CDR3 DNA: TGTGCCAGCAGCTTATCGTTCGGCGAGCAGTACTTC. Amino acid sequence: CASSLSFGEQYF. The chain has TRBV7-2 and TRBJ2-7, with D uncertain. The CDR3 covers 12 residues. Germline CDR1 reads SGHTA; CDR2 reads FQGNSA. The V and J ends lost 2 bases and 6 bases respectively, with 8 bases between them.

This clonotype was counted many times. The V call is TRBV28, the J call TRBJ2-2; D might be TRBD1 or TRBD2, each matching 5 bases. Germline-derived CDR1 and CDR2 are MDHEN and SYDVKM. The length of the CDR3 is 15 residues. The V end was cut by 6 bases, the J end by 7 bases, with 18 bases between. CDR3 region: CASSLGAGGIGELFF. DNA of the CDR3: TGTGCCAGCAGCCTCGGGGCGGGCGGTATCGGGGAGCTGTTTTTT. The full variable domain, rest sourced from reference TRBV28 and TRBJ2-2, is DVKVTQSSRYLVKRTGEKVFLECVQDMDHENMFWYRQDPGLGLRLIYFSYDVKMKEKGDIPEGYSVSREKKERFSLILESASTNQTSMYLCASSLGAGGIGELFFGEGSRLTVL.

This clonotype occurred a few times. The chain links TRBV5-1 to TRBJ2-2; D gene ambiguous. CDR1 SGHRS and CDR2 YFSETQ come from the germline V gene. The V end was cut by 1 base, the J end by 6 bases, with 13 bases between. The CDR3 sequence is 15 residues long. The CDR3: CASSLRWGLAGELFF. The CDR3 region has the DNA TGCGCCAGCAGCTTGAGGTGGGGTCTGGCCGGGGAGCTGTTTTTT. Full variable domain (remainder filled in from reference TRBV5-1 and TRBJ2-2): KAGVTQTPRYLIKTRGQQVTLSCSPISGHRSVSWYQQTPGQGLQFLFEYFSETQRNKGNFPGRFSGRQFSNSRSEMNVSTLELGDSALYLCASSLRWGLAGELFFGEGSRLTVL.

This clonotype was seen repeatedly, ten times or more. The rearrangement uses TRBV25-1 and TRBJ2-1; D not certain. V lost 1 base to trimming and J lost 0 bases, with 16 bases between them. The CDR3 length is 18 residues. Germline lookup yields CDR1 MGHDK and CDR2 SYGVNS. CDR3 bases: TGTGCCAGCAGTGAATCAGTGAAAGCCATCACCTCCTACAATGAGCAGTTCTTC. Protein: CASSESVKAITSYNEQFF.

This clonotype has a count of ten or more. For the CDR3, the DNA is TGTGCCATCAGCACTCAGGGAATAGGAGAGACCCAGTACTTC. This encodes CAISTQGIGETQYF. The chain uses TRBV10-3 and TRBJ2-5; possible D gene TRBD1, 5 bases. The germline V gene encodes CDR1 ENHRY and CDR2 SYGVKD. Trimming stripped 6 bases from V and 4 bases from J, with 15 bases between. CDR3 length: 14 residues.

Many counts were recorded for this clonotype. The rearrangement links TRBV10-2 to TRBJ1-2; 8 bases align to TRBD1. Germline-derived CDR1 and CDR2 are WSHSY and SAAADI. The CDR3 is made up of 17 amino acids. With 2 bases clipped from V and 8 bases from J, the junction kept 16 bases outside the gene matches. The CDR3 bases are TGCGCCAGCAGTGAGAGGGCCGGACAGGGATCGGTCGCGGGCTACACCTTC. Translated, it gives CASSERAGQGSVAGYTF.

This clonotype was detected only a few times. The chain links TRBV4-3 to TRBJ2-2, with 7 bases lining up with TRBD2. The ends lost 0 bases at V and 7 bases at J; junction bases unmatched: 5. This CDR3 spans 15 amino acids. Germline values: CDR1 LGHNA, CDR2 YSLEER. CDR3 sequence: CASSQDMVAGGELFF. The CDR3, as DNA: TGCGCCAGCAGCCAAGATATGGTAGCGGGCGGGGAGCTGTTTTTT.

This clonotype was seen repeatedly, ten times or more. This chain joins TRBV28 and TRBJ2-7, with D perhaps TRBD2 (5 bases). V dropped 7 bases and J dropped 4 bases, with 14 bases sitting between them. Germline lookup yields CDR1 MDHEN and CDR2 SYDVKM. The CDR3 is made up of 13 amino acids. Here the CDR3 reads CASTDREQYEQYF. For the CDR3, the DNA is TGTGCCAGCACAGATAGGGAGCAGTACGAGCAGTACTTC.

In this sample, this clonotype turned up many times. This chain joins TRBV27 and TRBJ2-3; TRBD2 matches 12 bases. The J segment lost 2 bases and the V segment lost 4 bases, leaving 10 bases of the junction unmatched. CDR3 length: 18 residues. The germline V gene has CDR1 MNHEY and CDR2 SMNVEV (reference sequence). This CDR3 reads CASSSPVLAGGDTDTQYF. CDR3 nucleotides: TGTGCCAGCAGTTCGCCTGTCCTAGCGGGGGGGGACACAGATACGCAGTATTTT.